The T cell receptor (beta chain) under discussion was sequenced for a study of PD-L1 blockade in urothelial cancer. Study details: Blood was analyzed 3 weeks (second dose) and 6 weeks after treatment start. Among blood samples, the median T cell count was approximately 150,000.

TCRdb's table, derived via immunoSEQ multiplex PCR, lists solely in-frame clones and lacks some. Of more than 85,000 clones listed, roughly nine tenths are singletons. CDR1 is SNHLY and CDR2 is FYNNEI in the germline V gene. The CDR3 loop spans 16 amino acids. V shed 3 bases and J shed 0 bases, with 11 bases lying between them. The input for sequencing was PBMCs, taken around atezolizumab (anti-PD-L1) treatment. The TCR sequence derives from a woman aged 80 or over with urothelial cancer. V usage is TRBV2 and J usage is TRBJ2-2; D not resolved. This CDR3 reads CASSETRLANTGELFF. The CDR3 DNA reads TGTGCCAGCAGTGAGACCAGACTCGCGAACACCGGGGAGCTGTTTTTT.